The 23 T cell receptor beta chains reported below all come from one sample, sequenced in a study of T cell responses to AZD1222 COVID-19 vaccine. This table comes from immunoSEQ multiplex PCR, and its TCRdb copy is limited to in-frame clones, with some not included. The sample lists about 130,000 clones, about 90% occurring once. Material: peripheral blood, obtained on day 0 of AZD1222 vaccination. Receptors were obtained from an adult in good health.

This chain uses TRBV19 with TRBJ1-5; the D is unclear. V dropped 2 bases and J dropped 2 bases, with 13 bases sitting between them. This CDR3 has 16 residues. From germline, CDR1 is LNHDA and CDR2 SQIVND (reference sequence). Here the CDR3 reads CASSIKRREGNQPQHF. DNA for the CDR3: TGTGCCAGTAGTATAAAAAGGAGGGAGGGCAATCAGCCCCAGCATTTT.

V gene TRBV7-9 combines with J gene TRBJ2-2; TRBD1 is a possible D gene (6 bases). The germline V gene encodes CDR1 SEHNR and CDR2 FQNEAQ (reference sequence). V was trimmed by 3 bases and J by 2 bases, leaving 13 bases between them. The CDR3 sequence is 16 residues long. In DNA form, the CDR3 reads TGTGCCAGCAGCTTTGGACAGACTTTCAACACCGGGGAGCTGTTTTTT. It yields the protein CASSFGQTFNTGELFF.

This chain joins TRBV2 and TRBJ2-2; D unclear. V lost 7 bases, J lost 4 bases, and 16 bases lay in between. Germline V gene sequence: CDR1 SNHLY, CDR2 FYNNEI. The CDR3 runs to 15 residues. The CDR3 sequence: CASKLGHRATGELFF. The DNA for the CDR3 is TGTGCCAGCAAACTGGGTCACCGGGCCACCGGGGAGCTGTTTTTT.

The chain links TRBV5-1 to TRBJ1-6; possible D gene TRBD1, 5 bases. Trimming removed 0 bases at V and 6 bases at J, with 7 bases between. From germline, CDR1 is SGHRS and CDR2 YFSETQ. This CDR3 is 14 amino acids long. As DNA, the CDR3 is TGCGCCAGCAGCTTGGACAGGTTTAATTCACCCCTCCACTTT. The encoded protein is CASSLDRFNSPLHF.

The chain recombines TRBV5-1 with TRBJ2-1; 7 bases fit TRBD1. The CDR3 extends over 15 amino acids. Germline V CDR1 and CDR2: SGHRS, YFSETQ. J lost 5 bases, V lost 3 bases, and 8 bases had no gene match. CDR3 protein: CASSYRDSPDNEQFF. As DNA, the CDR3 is TGCGCCAGCAGCTACCGGGACAGTCCCGACAATGAGCAGTTCTTC.

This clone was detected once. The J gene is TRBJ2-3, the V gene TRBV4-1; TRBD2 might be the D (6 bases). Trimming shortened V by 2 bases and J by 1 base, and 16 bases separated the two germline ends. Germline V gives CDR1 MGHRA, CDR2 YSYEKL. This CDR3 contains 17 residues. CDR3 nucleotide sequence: TGCGCCAGCAGCCAACCCCTGGTAGCGGAAGGCACAGATACGCAGTATTTT. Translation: CASSQPLVAEGTDTQYF.

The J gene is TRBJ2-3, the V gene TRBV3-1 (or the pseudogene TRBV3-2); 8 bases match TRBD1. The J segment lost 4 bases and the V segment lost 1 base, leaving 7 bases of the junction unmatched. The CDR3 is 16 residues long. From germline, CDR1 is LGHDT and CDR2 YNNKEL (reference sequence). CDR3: CASSQARTGFADTQYF. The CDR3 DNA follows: TGTGCCAGCAGCCAAGCCAGGACAGGGTTCGCAGATACGCAGTATTTT.

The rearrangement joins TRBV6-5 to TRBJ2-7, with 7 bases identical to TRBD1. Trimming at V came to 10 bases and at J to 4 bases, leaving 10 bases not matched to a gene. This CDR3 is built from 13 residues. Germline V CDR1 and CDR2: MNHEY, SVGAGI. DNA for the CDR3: TGTGCCACCACCGGGACAGACGCGTACGAGCAGTACTTC. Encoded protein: CATTGTDAYEQYF.

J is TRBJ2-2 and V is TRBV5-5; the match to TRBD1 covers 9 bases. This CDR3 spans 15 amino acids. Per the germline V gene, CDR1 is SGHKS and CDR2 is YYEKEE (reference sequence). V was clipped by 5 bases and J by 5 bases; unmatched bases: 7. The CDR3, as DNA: TGTGCCAGCAGATCCGGGACAGGGTTAACCGGGGAGCTGTTTTTT. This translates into CASRSGTGLTGELFF.

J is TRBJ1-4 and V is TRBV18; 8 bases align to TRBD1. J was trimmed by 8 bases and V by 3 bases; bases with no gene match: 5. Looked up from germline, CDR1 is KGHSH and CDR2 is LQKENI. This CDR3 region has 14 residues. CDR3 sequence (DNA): TGTGCCAGCTCACCTGGGCAGGGGGCGGAAAAACTGTTTTTT. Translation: CASSPGQGAEKLFF.

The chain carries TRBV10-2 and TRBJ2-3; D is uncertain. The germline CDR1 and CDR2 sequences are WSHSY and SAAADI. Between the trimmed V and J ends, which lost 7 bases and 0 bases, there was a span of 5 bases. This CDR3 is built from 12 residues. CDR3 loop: CASTRSTDTQYF. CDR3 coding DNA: TGCGCCAGCACCCGGAGCACAGATACGCAGTATTTT.

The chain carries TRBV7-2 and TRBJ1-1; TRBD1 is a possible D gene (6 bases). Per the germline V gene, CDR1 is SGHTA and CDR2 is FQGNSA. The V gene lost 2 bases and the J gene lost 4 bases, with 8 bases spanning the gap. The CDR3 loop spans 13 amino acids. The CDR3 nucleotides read TGTGCCAGCAGCTTACTAGGGGGCACTGAAGCTTTCTTT. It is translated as CASSLLGGTEAFF.

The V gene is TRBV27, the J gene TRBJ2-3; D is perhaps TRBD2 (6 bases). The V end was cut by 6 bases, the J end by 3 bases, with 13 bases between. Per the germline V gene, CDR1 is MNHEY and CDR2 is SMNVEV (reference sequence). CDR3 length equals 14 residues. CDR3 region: CASRVASATDTQYF. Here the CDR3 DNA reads TGTGCCAGCAGGGTTGCTAGCGCTACAGATACGCAGTATTTT.

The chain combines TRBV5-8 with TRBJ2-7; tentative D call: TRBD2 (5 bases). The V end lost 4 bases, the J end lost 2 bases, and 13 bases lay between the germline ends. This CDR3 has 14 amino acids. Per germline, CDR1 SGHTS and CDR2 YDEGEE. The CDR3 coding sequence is TGTGCCAGCAGCCTAGCAGTCCTTCCCTACGAGCAGTACTTC. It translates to CASSLAVLPYEQYF.

The CDR3 reads CASSEGPGYEAFF. CDR3 DNA: TGTGCCAGCAGCGAGGGACCGGGGTATGAAGCTTTCTTT. The gene calls are TRBV11-3 and TRBJ1-1; the D gene is possibly TRBD1 (5 bases). Germline CDR1 SGHNT, CDR2 YENEEA. Trimming took 5 bases from V and 7 from J, leaving 14 bases between them. This CDR3 is built from 13 residues. Full variable domain (remainder filled in from reference TRBV11-3 and TRBJ1-1): EAGVVQSPRYKIIEKKQPVAFWCNPISGHNTLYWYLQNLGQGPELLIRYENEEAVDDSQLPKDRFSAERLKGVDSTLKIQPAELGDSAVYLCASSEGPGYEAFFGQGTRLTVV.

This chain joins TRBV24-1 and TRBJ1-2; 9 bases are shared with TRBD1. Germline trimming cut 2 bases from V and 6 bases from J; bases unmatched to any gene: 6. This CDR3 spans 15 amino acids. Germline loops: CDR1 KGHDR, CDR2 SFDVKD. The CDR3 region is CATSDSGTGLHGYTF. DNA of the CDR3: TGTGCCACCAGTGATTCCGGGACAGGGCTTCATGGCTACACCTTC.

The CDR3 reads CASAGQTGNQPQHF. CDR3 DNA: TGTGCCAGTGCAGGACAGACTGGCAATCAGCCCCAGCATTTT. V and J are TRBV28 and TRBJ1-5; D is possibly TRBD1 (6 bases). This CDR3 contains 14 residues. CDR1 is MDHEN, CDR2 SYDVKM, per germline. The ends were cut back, 9 bases at V and 2 bases at J, with 14 bases in the middle.

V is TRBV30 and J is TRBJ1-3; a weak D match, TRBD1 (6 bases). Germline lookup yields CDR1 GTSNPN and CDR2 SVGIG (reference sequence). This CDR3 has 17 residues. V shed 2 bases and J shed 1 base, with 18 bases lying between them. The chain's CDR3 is CAWSPPFGGASGNTIYF. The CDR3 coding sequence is TGTGCCTGGAGTCCCCCGTTCGGGGGGGCTTCTGGAAACACCATATATTTT.

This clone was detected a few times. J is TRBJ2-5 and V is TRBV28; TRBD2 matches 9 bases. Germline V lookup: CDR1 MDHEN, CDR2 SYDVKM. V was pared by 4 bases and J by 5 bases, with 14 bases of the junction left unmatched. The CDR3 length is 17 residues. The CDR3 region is CASSSIWGLAGQETQYF. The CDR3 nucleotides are TGTGCCAGCAGTTCGATATGGGGGCTAGCGGGACAGGAGACCCAGTACTTC.

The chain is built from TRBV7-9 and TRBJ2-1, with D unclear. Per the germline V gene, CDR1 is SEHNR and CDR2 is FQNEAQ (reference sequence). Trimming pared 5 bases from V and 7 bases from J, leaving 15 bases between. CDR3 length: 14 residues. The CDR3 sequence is CASSVWTAVNEQFF. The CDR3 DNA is TGTGCCAGCAGCGTTTGGACGGCCGTTAATGAGCAGTTCTTC. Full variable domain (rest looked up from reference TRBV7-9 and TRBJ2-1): DTGVSQNPRHKITKRGQNVTFRCDPISEHNRLYWYRQTLGQGPEFLTYFQNEAQLEKSRLLSDRFSAERPKGSFSTLEIQRTEQGDSAMYLCASSVWTAVNEQFFGPGTRLTVL.

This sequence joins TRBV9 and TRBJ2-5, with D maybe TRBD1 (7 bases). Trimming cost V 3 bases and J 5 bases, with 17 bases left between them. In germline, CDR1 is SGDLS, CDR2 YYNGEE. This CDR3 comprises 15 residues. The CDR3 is CASSARGELGETQYF. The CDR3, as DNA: TGTGCCAGCAGCGCCAGGGGGGAGCTTGGGGAGACCCAGTACTTC.

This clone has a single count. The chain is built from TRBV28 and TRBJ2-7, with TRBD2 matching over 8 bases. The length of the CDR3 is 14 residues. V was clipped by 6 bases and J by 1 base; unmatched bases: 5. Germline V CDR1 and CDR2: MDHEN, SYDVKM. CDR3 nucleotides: TGTGCCAGCAGGGGCGGACTAGCTTCCTACGAGCAGTACTTC. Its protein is CASRGGLASYEQYF.

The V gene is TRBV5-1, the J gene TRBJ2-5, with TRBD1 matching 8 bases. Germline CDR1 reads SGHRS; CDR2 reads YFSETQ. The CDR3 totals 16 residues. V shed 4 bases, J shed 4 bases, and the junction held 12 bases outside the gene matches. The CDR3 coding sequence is TGCGCCAGCAGCCTCTCCGGACAGGGTAAAGGAGAGACCCAGTACTTC. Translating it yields CASSLSGQGKGETQYF.